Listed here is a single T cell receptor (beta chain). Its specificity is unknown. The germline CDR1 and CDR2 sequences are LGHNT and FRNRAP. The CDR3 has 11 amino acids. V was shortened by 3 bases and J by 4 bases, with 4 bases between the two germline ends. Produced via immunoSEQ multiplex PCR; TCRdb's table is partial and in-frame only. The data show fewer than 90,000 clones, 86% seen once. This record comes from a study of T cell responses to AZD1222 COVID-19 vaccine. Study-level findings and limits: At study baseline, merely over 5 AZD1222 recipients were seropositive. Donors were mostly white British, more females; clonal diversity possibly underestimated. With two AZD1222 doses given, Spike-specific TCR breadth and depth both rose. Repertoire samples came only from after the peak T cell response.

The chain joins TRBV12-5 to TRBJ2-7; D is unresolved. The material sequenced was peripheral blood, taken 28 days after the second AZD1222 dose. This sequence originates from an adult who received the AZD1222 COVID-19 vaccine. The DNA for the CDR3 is TGTGCTAGTGGTTTCCTATACGAGCAGTACTTC. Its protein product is CASGFLYEQYF.